Listed here are 28 T cell receptor beta chains from one sample, sequenced in a study of T cells in Graves' hyperthyroidism and ophthalmopathy. Authors of the study amplified TCR beta CDR3 regions from RNA transcripts. Primed by the HTBI set, a first-round RT-PCR was run on the TCR CDR3. TCRdb fed the multiplex PCR reads into MiXCR, producing one record per CDR3 protein. Of about 570,000 distinct CDR3 sequences listed, just over 45% are singletons. The specimen sequenced was peripheral blood or thyroid tissue (not recorded which). These TCRs come from an adult woman with Graves' disease, either hyperthyroidism or ophthalmopathy (not recorded which).

Only a few counts were recorded for this clonotype. The chain links TRBV2 to TRBJ1-5; D uncertain. Trimming cost V 3 bases and J 0 bases, with 9 bases left between them. This CDR3 is 15 amino acids long. Germline loops: CDR1 SNHLY, CDR2 FYNNEI. This CDR3 is CASSDGSHSNQPQHF. CDR3 bases: TGTGCCAGCAGTGACGGCAGTCATAGCAATCAGCCCCAGCATTTT.

This clonotype was picked up many times. This chain links TRBV5-1 with TRBJ1-1; D ambiguous. Trimming removed 3 bases at V and 1 base at J, with 7 bases between. CDR1 SGHRS and CDR2 YFSETQ come from the germline V gene. This CDR3 is built from 13 residues. CDR3 region: CASSSWENTEAFF. The CDR3 DNA reads TGCGCCAGCAGCTCCTGGGAGAACACTGAAGCTTTCTTT.

The chain combines TRBV20-1 with TRBJ1-2; D ambiguous. The CDR3 length is 13 residues. CDR1 and CDR2 (germline): DFQATT, SNEGSKA (reference sequence). The V end was cut by 0 bases, the J end by 7 bases, with 12 bases between. The CDR3 DNA sequence: TGCAGTGCTAGAGACGGAGTATACTGTGGCTACACCTTC. Residues: CSARDGVYCGYTF.

The genes are TRBV24-1 and TRBJ2-5; 7 positions agree with TRBD2. Germline V gives CDR1 KGHDR, CDR2 SFDVKD. CDR3 length: 15 amino acids. The V and J ends lost 5 bases and 2 bases, in that order; junction bases with no gene match: 7. DNA of the CDR3: TGTGCCACCAGTGCGGCTAGCGGACATCAAGAGACCCAGTACTTC. This codes for CATSAASGHQETQYF.

The chain joins TRBV29-1 to TRBJ2-2; TRBD2 agrees at 10 bases. Germline CDR1 and CDR2: SQVTM and ANQGSEA. Germline trimming cut 6 bases from V and 8 bases from J; bases unmatched to any gene: 3. This CDR3 region has 12 residues. The CDR3 region has the DNA TGCAGCGTGAATAGCGGGAGGGGGGAGCTGTTTTTT. Encoded protein: CSVNSGRGELFF.

This clonotype showed up many times. The chain combines TRBV11-2 with TRBJ2-7; D is unresolved. V was trimmed by 1 base and J by 1 base, leaving 8 bases between them. Germline loops: CDR1 SGHAT, CDR2 FQNNGV. This CDR3 is built from 14 residues. CDR3 loop: CASSLATSSYEQYF. DNA of the CDR3: TGTGCCAGCAGCTTAGCTACATCATCCTACGAGCAGTACTTC. Looking up the rest from reference TRBV11-2 and TRBJ2-7 gives the full variable domain: EAGVAQSPRYKIIEKRQSVAFWCNPISGHATLYWYQQILGQGPKLLIQFQNNGVVDDSQLPKDRFSAERLKGVDSTLKIQPAKLEDSAVYLCASSLATSSYEQYFGPGTRLTVT.

This clonotype was detected many times. This chain joins TRBV7-9 and TRBJ2-2; 11 bases align to TRBD1. Germline V CDR1 and CDR2: SEHNR, FQNEAQ (reference sequence). After removal of 5 bases from V and 4 bases from J, the junction contained 6 bases not matched to a gene. The CDR3 has 16 residues. CDR3 protein: CASSPRTGGVTGELFF. For the CDR3, the DNA is TGTGCCAGCAGCCCTCGGACAGGGGGCGTCACCGGGGAGCTGTTTTTT.

In its sample, this clonotype was seen many times. The CDR3 DNA is TGTGCCAGCGTAGGGGACGAAGCTAACTATGGCTACACCTTC. Protein product: CASVGDEANYGYTF. V usage is TRBV28 and J usage is TRBJ1-2; D may be TRBD1 (5 bases). Trimming shortened V by 8 bases and J by 0 bases, and 13 bases separated the two germline ends. CDR1 and CDR2 (germline): MDHEN, SYDVKM. This CDR3 is built from 14 residues.

The rearrangement links TRBV9 to TRBJ2-7; D assignment may be TRBD1 or TRBD2 (5 bases each). The CDR3 length is 13 residues. Germline V gene lookup returns CDR1 SGDLS and CDR2 YYNGEE. V shed 5 bases and J shed 3 bases, with 12 bases lying between them. The CDR3 DNA follows: TGTGCCAGCAGTTACGTGGGGGTCTACGAGCAGTACTTC. Its protein is CASSYVGVYEQYF.

This clonotype was recorded many times. V usage is TRBV14 and J usage is TRBJ2-7; either TRBD1 or TRBD2 may supply D (5 bases each). CDR3 length: 14 amino acids. Trimming pared 4 bases from V and 6 bases from J, leaving 16 bases between. Per the germline V gene, CDR1 is SGHDN and CDR2 is FVKESK. The CDR3 loop is CASSPAGRAGEQYF. The CDR3 DNA is TGTGCCAGCAGCCCAGCTGGCAGGGCGGGCGAGCAGTACTTC.

This chain joins TRBV10-2 and TRBJ2-5; no reliable D call. CDR3 length: 15 amino acids. Germline V gene sequence: CDR1 WSHSY, CDR2 SAAADI. Trimming removed 6 bases from V and 0 bases from J, with 14 bases in between. The CDR3 nucleotides read TGCGCCAGCAGGCCCCTTCAGAGTTACCAAGAGACCCAGTACTTC. Amino acids: CASRPLQSYQETQYF.

This clonotype showed up just once. The genes are TRBV25-1 and TRBJ2-2; perhaps TRBD1 as D (6 bases). The length of the CDR3 is 18 residues. Germline loops: CDR1 MGHDK, CDR2 SYGVNS. V was shortened by 4 bases and J by 4 bases, with 22 bases between the two germline ends. Written as DNA, the CDR3 is TGTGCCAGCAGTGCTAGACATGACAGGAGTATCGGCACCGGGGAGCTGTTTTTT. Its translation is CASSARHDRSIGTGELFF.

The chain has TRBV14 and TRBJ1-1, with D unresolved. From germline, CDR1 is SGHDN and CDR2 FVKESK. The CDR3 has 13 residues. Trimming stripped 2 bases from V and 5 bases from J, with 9 bases between. The CDR3 protein is CASSQMTRTEAFF. In DNA, the CDR3 is TGTGCCAGCAGCCAAATGACTAGGACTGAAGCTTTCTTT.

This clonotype was counted ten times or more. V gene TRBV2 combines with J gene TRBJ1-6; maybe TRBD1 (5 bases). V lost 6 bases, J lost 7 bases, and 13 bases lay in between. The CDR3 consists of 14 residues. The V gene's germline CDR1 is SNHLY and CDR2 FYNNEI. CDR3 sequence: CASRGVSENSPLHF. The CDR3 DNA reads as TGTGCCAGCAGAGGGGTATCCGAAAATTCACCCCTCCACTTT.

This clonotype was found many times. The J gene is TRBJ2-2, the V gene TRBV7-6, with TRBD2 matching over 9 bases. Germline CDR1 reads SGHVS; CDR2 reads FNYEAQ. The V gene end was trimmed by 2 bases and the J gene end by 1 base; junction bases not matched to a gene: 5. This CDR3 has 17 residues. The CDR3 is CASSLFPTSGNTGELFF. CDR3 coding DNA: TGTGCCAGCAGCTTATTCCCGACTAGCGGGAACACCGGGGAGCTGTTTTTT.

There are many counts of this clonotype. V and J are TRBV30 and TRBJ1-5; D may be TRBD1 (6 bases). Per germline, CDR1 GTSNPN and CDR2 SVGIG (reference sequence). V dropped 3 bases and J dropped 5 bases, with 11 bases sitting between them. This CDR3 is 13 amino acids long. The chain's CDR3 is CAWSFGGHQPQHF. The CDR3, as DNA: TGTGCCTGGAGCTTCGGGGGGCATCAGCCCCAGCATTTT.

Worth noting for this clonotype: A much larger clone lies one base from this, so it may be a read error. The J gene is TRBJ2-7, the V gene TRBV7-2, with 13 nucleotides matching TRBD2. The junction had 11 bases not matched to a gene; V was cut back by 0 bases and J by 9 bases. CDR3 size: 17 residues. The V gene's germline CDR1 is SGHTA and CDR2 FQGNSA. The CDR3 region is CASSLAPTGTSGNGQYF. CDR3 nucleotide sequence: TGTGCCAGCAGCTTAGCGCCGACCGGGACTAGCGGGAACGGGCAGTACTTC.

V is TRBV15 and J is TRBJ2-3; 11 positions match TRBD2. The J segment lost 0 bases and the V segment lost 3 bases, leaving 11 bases of the junction unmatched. Germline CDR1 and CDR2: LNHNV and YYDKDF (reference sequence). This CDR3 spans 19 amino acids. The CDR3 DNA sequence: TGTGCCACCAGCAGTGCTACCCGGGTAGCGGGAGGGAGCACAGATACGCAGTATTTT. This sequence encodes CATSSATRVAGGSTDTQYF.

The V call is TRBV6-5, the J call TRBJ2-3, with 11 nucleotides matching TRBD2. The CDR3 has 18 residues. Germline CDR1 reads MNHEY; CDR2 reads SVGAGI. V lost 6 bases to trimming and J lost 2 bases; unmatched junction nucleotides: 13. The CDR3 spells CASSAISGLAAYTDTQYF. CDR3 DNA sequence: TGTGCCAGCAGCGCCATCTCGGGACTAGCGGCCTACACAGATACGCAGTATTTT.

CDR3: CASTIRDQPQHF. Here the CDR3 DNA reads TGTGCCAGCACCATCCGAGATCAGCCCCAGCATTTT. V gene TRBV12-3 or TRBV12-4 combines with J gene TRBJ1-5; D is unclear. The CDR3 is 12 amino acids. The ends were cut back, 7 bases at V and 5 bases at J, with 9 bases in the middle.

This clonotype was observed a few times. One end of the junction does not line up with germline, which may come from a read error. The chain uses TRBV5-4 and TRBJ1-2, with D unresolved. The CDR3 contains 14 residues. Germline CDR1 and CDR2: SGHNT and YYREEE (reference sequence). The CDR3 DNA is TGTGCCAGCAGCTTGGCCTACGGGTCTTATGGCTGCACCTTC. Its translation: CASSLAYGSYGCTF.

This clonotype was picked up many times. The chain is built from TRBV12-3 or TRBV12-4 and TRBJ1-1; D is perhaps TRBD1 (5 bases). The CDR3 contains 13 residues. The V and J ends lost 6 bases and 7 bases respectively, with 15 bases between them. The DNA of the CDR3 is TGTGCCAGCAGGTCCCCGGGCCAGGGTGAAGCTTTCTTT. Translating it yields CASRSPGQGEAFF.

V gene TRBV29-1 combines with J gene TRBJ2-2, with a weak D call TRBD1 (6 bases). CDR1 and CDR2 from the germline V gene are SQVTM and ANQGSEA. Trimming shortened V by 6 bases and J by 5 bases, and 16 bases separated the two germline ends. The CDR3 sequence is 14 residues long. CDR3 residues: CSVGGTGRTGELFF. CDR3 nucleotides: TGCAGCGTCGGAGGCACAGGGAGAACCGGGGAGCTGTTTTTT.

This chain joins TRBV6-2 or TRBV6-3 and TRBJ2-7, with D uncertain. Between the trimmed V and J ends, which lost 2 bases and 5 bases, there was a span of 13 bases. This CDR3 is built from 14 residues. Germline V CDR1 and CDR2: MNHEY, SVGEGT. CDR3 region: CASSYRRTVDEQYF. The DNA for the CDR3 is TGTGCCAGCAGTTACCGTCGGACGGTTGACGAGCAGTACTTC.

V usage is TRBV10-3 and J usage is TRBJ2-7; the D call may be TRBD1 or TRBD2 (6 bases each). From germline, CDR1 is ENHRY and CDR2 SYGVKD. The CDR3 spans 13 residues. The V gene lost 2 bases and the J gene lost 9 bases, with 14 bases spanning the gap. DNA of the CDR3: TGTGCCATCAGTGAGGAGGGGGGTTCCGGGCAGTACTTC. Translating gives CAISEEGGSGQYF.

This clonotype was found many times. The V call is TRBV2, the J call TRBJ2-7; 12 positions match TRBD2. V was clipped by 5 bases and J by 3 bases; unmatched bases: 5. The CDR3 runs 15 residues. The V gene's germline CDR1 is SNHLY and CDR2 FYNNEI. This CDR3 reads CASSWTSGTSYEQYF. The CDR3 DNA sequence: TGTGCCAGCAGTTGGACTAGCGGGACTAGCTACGAGCAGTACTTC.

The chain combines TRBV9 with TRBJ1-2, with D perhaps matching TRBD1 (6 bases). Trimming cost V 7 bases and J 5 bases, with 15 bases left between them. Per germline, CDR1 SGDLS and CDR2 YYNGEE. The CDR3 is made up of 13 amino acids. The CDR3 bases are TGTGCCAGCTTAGTACAGGGAACATATGGCTACACCTTC. Translated, it gives CASLVQGTYGYTF.

The chain is built from TRBV5-1 and TRBJ1-1, with TRBD1 matching 7 bases. Germline lookup yields CDR1 SGHRS and CDR2 YFSETQ. The ends lost 3 bases at V and 2 bases at J; junction bases unmatched: 4. This CDR3 is 14 amino acids long. The CDR3 loop reads CASSSRTGNTEAFF. The CDR3 DNA reads TGCGCCAGCAGCTCGAGGACAGGTAACACTGAAGCTTTCTTT.